The present T cell receptor (beta chain) was sequenced within a study of blood T cell repertoires in COVID-19. As for the study in general: Acute-phase and convalescent COVID-19 samples originated in the United States, Italy and Spain.

This table comes from immunoSEQ multiplex PCR, and its TCRdb copy is limited to in-frame clones, with some not included. Among 150,000 or so clones listed, roughly 87% were seen once. With V trimmed by 6 bases and J by 9 bases, 11 bases remained unmatched. Germline CDR1 and CDR2: SGHTS and YDEGEE. The CDR3 is 14 amino acids. This TCR derives from a woman in her fifties or sixties who had recovered from COVID-19. This rearrangement joins TRBV5-8 to TRBJ2-1; 8 bases agree with TRBD2. Source material: PBMCs or T cells enriched from blood (not recorded which). CDR3 sequence: CASTRGLASREQFF. The CDR3 DNA is TGTGCCAGCACCCGAGGACTAGCATCGCGTGAGCAGTTCTTC.